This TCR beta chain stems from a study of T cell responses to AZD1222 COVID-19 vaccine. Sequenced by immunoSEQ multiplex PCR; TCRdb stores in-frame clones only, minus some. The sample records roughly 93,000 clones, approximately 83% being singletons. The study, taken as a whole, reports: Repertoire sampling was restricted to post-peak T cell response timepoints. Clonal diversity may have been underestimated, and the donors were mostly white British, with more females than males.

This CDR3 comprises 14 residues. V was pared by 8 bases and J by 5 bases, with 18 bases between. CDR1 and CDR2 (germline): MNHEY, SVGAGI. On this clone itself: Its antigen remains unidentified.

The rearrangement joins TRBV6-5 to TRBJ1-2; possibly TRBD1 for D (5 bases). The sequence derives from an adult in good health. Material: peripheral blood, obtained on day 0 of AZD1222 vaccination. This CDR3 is CASGSGWGVYGYTF. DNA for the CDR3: TGTGCCAGCGGGAGTGGGTGGGGCGTATATGGCTACACCTTC.